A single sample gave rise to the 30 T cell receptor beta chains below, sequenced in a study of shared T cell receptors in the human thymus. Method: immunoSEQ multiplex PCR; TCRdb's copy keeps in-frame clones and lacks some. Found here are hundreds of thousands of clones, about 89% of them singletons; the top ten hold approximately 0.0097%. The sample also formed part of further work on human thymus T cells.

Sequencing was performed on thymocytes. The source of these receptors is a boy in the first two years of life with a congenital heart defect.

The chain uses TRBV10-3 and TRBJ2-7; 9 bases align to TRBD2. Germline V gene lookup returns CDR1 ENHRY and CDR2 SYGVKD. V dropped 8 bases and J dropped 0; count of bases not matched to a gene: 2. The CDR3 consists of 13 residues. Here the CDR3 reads CAIGLANSYEQYF. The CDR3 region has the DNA TGTGCCATCGGACTAGCGAACTCCTACGAGCAGTACTTC.

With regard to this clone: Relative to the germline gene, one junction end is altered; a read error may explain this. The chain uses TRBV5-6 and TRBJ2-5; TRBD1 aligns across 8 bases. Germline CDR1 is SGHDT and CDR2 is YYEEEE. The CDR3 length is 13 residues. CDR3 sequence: CASSIGTGSPGNF. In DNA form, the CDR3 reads TGTGCCAGCAGCATCGGGACAGGCAGCCCAGGGAACTTC. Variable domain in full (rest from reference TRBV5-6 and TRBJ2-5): DAGVTQSPTHLIKTRGQQVTLRCSPKSGHDTVSWYQQALGQGPQFIFQYYEEEERQRGNFPDRFSGHQFPNYSSELNVNALLLGDSALYLCASSIGTGSPGNFGPGTRLLVL.

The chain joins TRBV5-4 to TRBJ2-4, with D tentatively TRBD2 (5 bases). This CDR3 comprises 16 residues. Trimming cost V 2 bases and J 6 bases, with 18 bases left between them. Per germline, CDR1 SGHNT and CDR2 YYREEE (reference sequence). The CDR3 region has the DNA TGTGCCAGCAGCTTCTACGGGAAGTCTAACCGAAACATTCAGTACTTC. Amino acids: CASSFYGKSNRNIQYF.

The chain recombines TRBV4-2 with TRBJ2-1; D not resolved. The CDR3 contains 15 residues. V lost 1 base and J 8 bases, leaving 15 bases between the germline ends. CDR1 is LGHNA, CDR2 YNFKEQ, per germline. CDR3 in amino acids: CASSQGRLLGDEQFF. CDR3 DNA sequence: TGTGCCAGCAGCCAAGGGCGGTTACTTGGCGATGAGCAGTTCTTC.

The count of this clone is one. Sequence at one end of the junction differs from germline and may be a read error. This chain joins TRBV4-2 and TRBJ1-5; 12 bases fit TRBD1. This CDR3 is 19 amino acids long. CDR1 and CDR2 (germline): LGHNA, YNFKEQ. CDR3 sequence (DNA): TGTGCCAGCGGCCAAGGCTGGGACAGGGGGCGTTTTGGCAATCAGCCCCAGCATTTT. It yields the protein CASGQGWDRGRFGNQPQHF.

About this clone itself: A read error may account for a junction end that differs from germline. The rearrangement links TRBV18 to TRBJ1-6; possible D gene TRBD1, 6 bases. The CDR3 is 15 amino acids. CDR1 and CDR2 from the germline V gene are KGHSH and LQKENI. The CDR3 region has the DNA TGTGCCAGCTCACCAAAGGGACACTATTATTCACCCCTCCACTTT. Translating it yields CASSPKGHYYSPLHF.

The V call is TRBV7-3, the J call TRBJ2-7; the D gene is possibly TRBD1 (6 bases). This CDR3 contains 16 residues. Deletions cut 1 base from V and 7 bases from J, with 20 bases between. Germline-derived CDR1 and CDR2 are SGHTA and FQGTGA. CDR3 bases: TGTGCCAGCAGCTTAAGGGCAGGGGCCGGTATTGAAGAGCAGTACTTC. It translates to CASSLRAGAGIEEQYF.

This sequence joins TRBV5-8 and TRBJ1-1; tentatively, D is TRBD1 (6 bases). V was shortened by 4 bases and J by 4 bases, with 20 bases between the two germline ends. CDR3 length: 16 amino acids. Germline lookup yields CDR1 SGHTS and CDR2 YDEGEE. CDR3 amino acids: CASSPPRGGDGTEAFF. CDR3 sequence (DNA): TGTGCCAGCAGCCCCCCGCGCGGGGGCGATGGCACTGAAGCTTTCTTT. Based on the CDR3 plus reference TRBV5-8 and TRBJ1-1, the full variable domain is EAGVTQSPTHLIKTRGQQATLRCSPISGHTSVYWYQQALGLGLQFLLWYDEGEERNRGNFPPRFSGRQFPNYSSELNVNALELEDSALYLCASSPPRGGDGTEAFFGQGTRLTVV.

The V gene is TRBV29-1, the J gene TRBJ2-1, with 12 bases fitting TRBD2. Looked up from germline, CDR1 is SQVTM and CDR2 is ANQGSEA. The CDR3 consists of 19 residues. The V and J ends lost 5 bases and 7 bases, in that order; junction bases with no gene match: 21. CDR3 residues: CSVCPRDRGRLAGENEQFF. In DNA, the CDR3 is TGCAGCGTTTGCCCCCGGGACAGGGGTCGACTAGCGGGGGAGAATGAGCAGTTCTTC.

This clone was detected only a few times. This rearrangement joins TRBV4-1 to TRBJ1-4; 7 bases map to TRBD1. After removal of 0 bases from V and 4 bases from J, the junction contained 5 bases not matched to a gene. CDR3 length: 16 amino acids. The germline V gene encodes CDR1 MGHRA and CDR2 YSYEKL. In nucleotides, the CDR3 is TGCGCCAGCAGCCAAGATAGACAGGGACGTAATGAAAAACTGTTTTTT. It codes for CASSQDRQGRNEKLFF.

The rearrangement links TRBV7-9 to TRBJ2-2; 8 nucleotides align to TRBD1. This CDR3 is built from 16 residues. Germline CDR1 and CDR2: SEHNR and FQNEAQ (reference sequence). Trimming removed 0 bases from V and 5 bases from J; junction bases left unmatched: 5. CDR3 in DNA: TGTGCCAGCAGCTTAGCCAACAGGGGGGTGACCGGGGAGCTGTTTTTT. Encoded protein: CASSLANRGVTGELFF.

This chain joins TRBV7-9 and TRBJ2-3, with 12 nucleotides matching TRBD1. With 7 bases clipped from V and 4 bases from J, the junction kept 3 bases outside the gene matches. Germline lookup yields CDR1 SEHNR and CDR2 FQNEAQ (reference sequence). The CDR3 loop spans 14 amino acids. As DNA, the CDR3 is TGTGCCAGCACGGGACAGGGGGCGGCAGATACGCAGTATTTT. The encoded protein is CASTGQGAADTQYF.

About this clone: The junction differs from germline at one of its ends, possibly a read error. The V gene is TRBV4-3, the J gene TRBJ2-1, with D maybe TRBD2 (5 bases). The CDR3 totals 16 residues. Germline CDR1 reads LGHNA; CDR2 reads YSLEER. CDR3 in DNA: TGCGCCAGCAGACAAGAGGACTCCCTGTTAGAGGATGAGCAGTTCTTC. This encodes CASRQEDSLLEDEQFF.

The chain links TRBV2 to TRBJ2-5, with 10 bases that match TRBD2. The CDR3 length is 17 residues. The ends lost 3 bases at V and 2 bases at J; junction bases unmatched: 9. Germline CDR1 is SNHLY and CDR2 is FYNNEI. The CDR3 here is CASSDLAGESLQETQYF. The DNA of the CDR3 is TGTGCCAGCAGTGACCTAGCGGGGGAGTCTCTTCAAGAGACCCAGTACTTC.

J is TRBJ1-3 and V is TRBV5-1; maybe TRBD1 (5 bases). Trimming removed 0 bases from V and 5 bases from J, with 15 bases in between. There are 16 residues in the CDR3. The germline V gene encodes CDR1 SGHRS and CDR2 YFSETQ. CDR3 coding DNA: TGCGCCAGCAGCTTGGGACAGCCAAGGCCCAGAAACACCATATATTTT. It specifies CASSLGQPRPRNTIYF.

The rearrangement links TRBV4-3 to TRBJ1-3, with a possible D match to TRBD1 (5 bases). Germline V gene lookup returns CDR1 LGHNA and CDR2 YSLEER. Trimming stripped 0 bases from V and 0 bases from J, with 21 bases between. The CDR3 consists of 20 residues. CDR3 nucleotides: TGCGCCAGCAGCCAAGAACCCATCATAGATTCAGGGCACTCTGGAAACACCATATATTTT. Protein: CASSQEPIIDSGHSGNTIYF.

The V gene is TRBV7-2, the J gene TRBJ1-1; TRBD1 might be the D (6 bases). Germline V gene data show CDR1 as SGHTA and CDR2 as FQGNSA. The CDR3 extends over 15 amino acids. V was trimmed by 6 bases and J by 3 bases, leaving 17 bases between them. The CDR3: CASSHSLDRDTEAFF. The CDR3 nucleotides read TGTGCCAGCAGTCACTCCTTGGACAGAGACACTGAAGCTTTCTTT. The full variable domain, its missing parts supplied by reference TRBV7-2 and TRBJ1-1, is GAGVSQSPSNKVTEKGKDVELRCDPISGHTALYWYRQSLGQGLEFLIYFQGNSAPDKSGLPSDRFSAERTGGSVSTLTIQRTQQEDSAVYLCASSHSLDRDTEAFFGQGTRLTVV.

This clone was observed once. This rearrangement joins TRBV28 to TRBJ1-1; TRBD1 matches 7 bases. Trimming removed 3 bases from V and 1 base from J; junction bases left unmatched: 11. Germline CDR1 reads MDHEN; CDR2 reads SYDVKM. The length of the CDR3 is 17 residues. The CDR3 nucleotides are TGTGCCAGCAGTTTTAAGACAGGGCCCCGTGCGAACACTGAAGCTTTCTTT. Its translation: CASSFKTGPRANTEAFF.

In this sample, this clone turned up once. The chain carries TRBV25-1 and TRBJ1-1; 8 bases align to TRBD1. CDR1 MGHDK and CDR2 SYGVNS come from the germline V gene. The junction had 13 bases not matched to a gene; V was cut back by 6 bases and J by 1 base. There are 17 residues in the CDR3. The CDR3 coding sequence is TGTGCCAGCAGGGAAACGTCAGACAGGGGTTCGAACACTGAAGCTTTCTTT. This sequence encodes CASRETSDRGSNTEAFF.

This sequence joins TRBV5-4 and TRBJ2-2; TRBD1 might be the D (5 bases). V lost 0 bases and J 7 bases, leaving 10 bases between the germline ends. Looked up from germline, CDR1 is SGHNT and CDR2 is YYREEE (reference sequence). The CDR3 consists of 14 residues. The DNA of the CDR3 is TGTGCCAGCAGCTTGGCAGGGCATAGCGGGGAGCTGTTTTTT. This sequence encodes CASSLAGHSGELFF.

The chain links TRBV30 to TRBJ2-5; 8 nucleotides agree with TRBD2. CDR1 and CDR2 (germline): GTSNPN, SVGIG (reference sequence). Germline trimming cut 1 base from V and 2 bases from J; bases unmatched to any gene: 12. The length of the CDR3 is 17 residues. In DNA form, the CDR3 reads TGTGCCTGGAGTGCCTGGTTCCTAGCGGGTGATCAAGAGACCCAGTACTTC. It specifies CAWSAWFLAGDQETQYF.

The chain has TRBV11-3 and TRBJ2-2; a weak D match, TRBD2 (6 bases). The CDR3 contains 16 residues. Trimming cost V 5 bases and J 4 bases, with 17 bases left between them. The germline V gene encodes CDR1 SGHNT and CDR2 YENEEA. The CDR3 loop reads CASSLTSGSFTGELFF. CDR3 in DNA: TGTGCCAGCAGCCTCACCTCCGGGAGCTTCACCGGGGAGCTGTTTTTT.

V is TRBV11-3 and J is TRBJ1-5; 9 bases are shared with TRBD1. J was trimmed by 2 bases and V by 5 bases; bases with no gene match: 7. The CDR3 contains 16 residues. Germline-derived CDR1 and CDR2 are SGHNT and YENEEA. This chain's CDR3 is CASSHIRTGGNQPQHF. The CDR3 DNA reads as TGTGCCAGCAGCCACATCAGGACAGGGGGCAATCAGCCCCAGCATTTT. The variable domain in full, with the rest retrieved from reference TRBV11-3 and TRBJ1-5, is EAGVVQSPRYKIIEKKQPVAFWCNPISGHNTLYWYLQNLGQGPELLIRYENEEAVDDSQLPKDRFSAERLKGVDSTLKIQPAELGDSAVYLCASSHIRTGGNQPQHFGDGTRLSIL.

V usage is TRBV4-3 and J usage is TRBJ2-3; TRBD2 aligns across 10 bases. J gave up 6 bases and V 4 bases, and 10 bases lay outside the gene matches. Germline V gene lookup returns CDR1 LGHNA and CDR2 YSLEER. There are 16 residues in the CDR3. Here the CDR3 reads CASSRNKREGHDTQYF. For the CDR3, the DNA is TGCGCCAGCAGCCGAAACAAGCGGGAGGGCCACGATACGCAGTATTTT.

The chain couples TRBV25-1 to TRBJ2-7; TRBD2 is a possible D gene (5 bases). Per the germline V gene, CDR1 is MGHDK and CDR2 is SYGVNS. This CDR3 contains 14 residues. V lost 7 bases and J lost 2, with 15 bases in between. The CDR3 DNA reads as TGTGCCAGCACCAGTGACGGGGTTCCCTACGAGCAGTACTTC. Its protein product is CASTSDGVPYEQYF.

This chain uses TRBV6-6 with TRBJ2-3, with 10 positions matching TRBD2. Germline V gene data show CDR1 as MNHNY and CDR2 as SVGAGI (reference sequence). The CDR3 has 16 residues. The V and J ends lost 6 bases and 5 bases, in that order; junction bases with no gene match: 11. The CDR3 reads CASSLSGGAFRDTQYF. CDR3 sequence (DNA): TGTGCCAGCAGCCTGAGCGGGGGGGCATTTCGAGATACGCAGTATTTT.

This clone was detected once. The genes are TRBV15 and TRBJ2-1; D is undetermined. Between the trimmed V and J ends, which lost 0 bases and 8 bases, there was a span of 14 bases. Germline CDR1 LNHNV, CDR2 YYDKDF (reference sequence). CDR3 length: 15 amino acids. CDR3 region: CATSRDRNQVYEQFF. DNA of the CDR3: TGTGCCACCAGCAGAGACAGGAACCAAGTCTATGAGCAGTTCTTC.

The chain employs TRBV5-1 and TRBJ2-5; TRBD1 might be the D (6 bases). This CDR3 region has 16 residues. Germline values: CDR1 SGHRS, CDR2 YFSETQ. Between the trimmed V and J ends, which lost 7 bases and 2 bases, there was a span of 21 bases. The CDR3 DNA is TGCGCCAGCTTACCCCTCCGGGACATTTCTCAAGAGACCCAGTACTTC. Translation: CASLPLRDISQETQYF. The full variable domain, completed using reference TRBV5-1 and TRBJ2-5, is KAGVTQTPRYLIKTRGQQVTLSCSPISGHRSVSWYQQTPGQGLQFLFEYFSETQRNKGNFPGRFSGRQFSNSRSEMNVSTLELGDSALYLCASLPLRDISQETQYFGPGTRLLVL.

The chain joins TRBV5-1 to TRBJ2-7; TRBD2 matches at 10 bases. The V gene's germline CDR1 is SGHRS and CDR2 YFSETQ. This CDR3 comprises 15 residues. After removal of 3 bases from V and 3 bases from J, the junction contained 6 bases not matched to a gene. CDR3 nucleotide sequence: TGCGCCAGCAGCTCGTCCCTAGCGGGAGACTACGAGCAGTACTTC. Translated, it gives CASSSSLAGDYEQYF. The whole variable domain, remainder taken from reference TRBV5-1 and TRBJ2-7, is KAGVTQTPRYLIKTRGQQVTLSCSPISGHRSVSWYQQTPGQGLQFLFEYFSETQRNKGNFPGRFSGRQFSNSRSEMNVSTLELGDSALYLCASSSSLAGDYEQYFGPGTRLTVT.

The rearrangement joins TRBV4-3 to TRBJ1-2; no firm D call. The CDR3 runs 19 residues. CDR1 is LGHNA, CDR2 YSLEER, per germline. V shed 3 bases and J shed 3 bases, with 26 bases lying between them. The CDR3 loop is CASSQGVRPSNNGHYGYTF. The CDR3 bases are TGCGCCAGCAGCCAGGGAGTCCGGCCATCGAACAACGGCCACTATGGCTACACCTTC.